This entry is about one T cell receptor beta chain. The antigen is not known. The data belong to a study of T-cell memory formation after mild COVID-19. Study-level points and caveats: Pre-infection memory showed some responding clones, and this suggested that cross-reactive memory joined.

From the 5' RACE reads, TCRdb called clonotypes with MiXCR, one entry per CDR3 protein. The sample includes around 370,000 distinct CDR3 sequences, more than 20% seen only once; the top ten take around an eighth. The CDR3 sequence is 15 residues long. Germline CDR1 and CDR2: LGHDT and YNNKEL (reference sequence). V lost 4 bases, J lost 6 bases, and 7 bases stayed unmatched. The sample taken for sequencing was PBMCs or a T cell subset sorted from them (not recorded which). This receptor was identified in an adult woman who had mild COVID-19 (a few samples of this study predate the infection). Cell type and time point are not known. This chain uses TRBV3-1 with TRBJ2-3; the match to TRBD2 covers 10 bases. DNA of the CDR3: TGTGCCAGCAGCCCCATAGCGGGGGGAGGGGATACGCAGTATTTT. This gives the protein CASSPIAGGGDTQYF.